One and the same sample provided the 12 T cell receptor beta chains below, sequenced in a study of memory CD4+ T cells and cytomegalovirus serostatus. The sort gate was single viable CD3+CD4+CD8-CD45RO+ cells for memory CD4+ T cells. Using immunoSEQ multiplex PCR, the repertoire was profiled, and TCRdb retains in-frame clones only, with some absent. Of tens of thousands of clones detected, 82% appear once; the ten largest clones hold around 0.38%. Sequencing was performed on memory CD4+ T cells from blood. All receptors come from an adult in good health and CMV-seronegative.

This clone appeared a single time. V gene TRBV28 combines with J gene TRBJ1-5; 8 bases map to TRBD1. Germline V gene sequence: CDR1 MDHEN, CDR2 SYDVKM. CDR3 length equals 15 residues. With 4 bases clipped from V and 4 bases from J, the junction kept 6 bases outside the gene matches. The CDR3 DNA follows: TGTGCCAGCAGTTCCCTACAGGGGGGGAATCAGCCCCAGCATTTT. Its translation: CASSSLQGGNQPQHF.

The CDR3 protein is CASSLDRGQETQYF. CDR3 DNA: TGTGCCAGCAGCTTGGACAGGGGCCAGGAGACCCAGTACTTC. The chain is built from TRBV11-1 and TRBJ2-5; 9 nucleotides agree with TRBD1. Per germline, CDR1 SGHAT and CDR2 FQDESV (reference sequence). The CDR3 sequence is 14 residues long. The V segment lost 3 bases and the J segment 5 bases; nucleotides outside the gene matches: 4.

V and J are TRBV7-9 and TRBJ1-2; D ambiguous. With 1 base removed from V and 0 bases from J, the gap between germline ends came to 12 bases. The germline CDR1 and CDR2 sequences are SEHNR and FQNEAQ (reference sequence). This CDR3 is 16 amino acids long. In DNA form, the CDR3 reads TGTGCCAGCAGCTTAGAGCGGCAAGTTGCTAACTATGGCTACACCTTC. Translation gives CASSLERQVANYGYTF.

This clone is a singleton in its sample. This chain joins TRBV19 and TRBJ2-6, with D unclear. V was shortened by 5 bases and J by 4 bases, with 9 bases between the two germline ends. The CDR3 spans 14 residues. Germline values: CDR1 LNHDA, CDR2 SQIVND (reference sequence). CDR3 sequence reads: CASSGAAGANVLTF. The CDR3 DNA reads as TGTGCCAGTAGTGGAGCTGCGGGGGCCAACGTCCTGACTTTC.

The gene calls are TRBV5-1 and TRBJ2-7; D is unresolved. There are 13 residues in the CDR3. V lost 0 bases and J lost 4, with 8 bases in between. The germline CDR1 and CDR2 sequences are SGHRS and YFSETQ. The CDR3 is CASSLVLGYEQYF. The CDR3 bases are TGCGCCAGCAGCTTGGTATTGGGGTACGAGCAGTACTTC. Supplemented by reference TRBV5-1 and TRBJ2-7, the full variable domain reads KAGVTQTPRYLIKTRGQQVTLSCSPISGHRSVSWYQQTPGQGLQFLFEYFSETQRNKGNFPGRFSGRQFSNSRSEMNVSTLELGDSALYLCASSLVLGYEQYFGPGTRLTVT.

The CDR3 sequence is CASSSGDRGNTEAFF. In DNA, the CDR3 is TGTGCCAGCAGCTCCGGGGACAGGGGGAACACTGAAGCTTTCTTT. The chain couples TRBV7-9 to TRBJ1-1, with 10 positions matching TRBD1. Germline V gives CDR1 SEHNR, CDR2 FQNEAQ (reference sequence). The CDR3 consists of 15 residues. V lost 4 bases to trimming and J lost 1 base; unmatched junction nucleotides: 3. Filled out from reference TRBV7-9 and TRBJ1-1, the complete variable domain reads DTGVSQNPRHKITKRGQNVTFRCDPISEHNRLYWYRQTLGQGPEFLTYFQNEAQLEKSRLLSDRFSAERPKGSFSTLEIQRTEQGDSAMYLCASSSGDRGNTEAFFGQGTRLTVV.

The V gene is TRBV5-1, the J gene TRBJ1-2, with D possibly being TRBD1 (6 bases). Germline loops: CDR1 SGHRS, CDR2 YFSETQ. With 0 bases removed from V and 4 bases from J, the gap between germline ends came to 13 bases. CDR3 length: 15 amino acids. The CDR3 protein is CASSLAGDTPYGYTF. In nucleotides, the CDR3 is TGCGCCAGCAGCTTGGCAGGGGATACCCCCTATGGCTACACCTTC.

The V gene is TRBV19, the J gene TRBJ2-3; TRBD1 aligns across 7 bases. This CDR3 region has 15 residues. The germline V gene has CDR1 LNHDA and CDR2 SQIVND (reference sequence). With 5 bases clipped from V and 2 bases from J, the junction kept 7 bases outside the gene matches. CDR3 sequence (DNA): TGTGCCAGTAGTTCCCTACAGGGGTCCACAGATACGCAGTATTTT. As protein: CASSSLQGSTDTQYF.

The V gene is TRBV25-1, the J gene TRBJ2-5; 7 bases line up with TRBD2. The trim removed 5 bases at V and 1 base at J, leaving 1 base unmatched. The germline CDR1 and CDR2 sequences are MGHDK and SYGVNS. The CDR3 loop spans 13 amino acids. The DNA of the CDR3 is TGTGCCAGCAGTCGCGGGGGCCAAGAGACCCAGTACTTC. Encoded protein: CASSRGGQETQYF.

The V and J genes are TRBV5-1 and TRBJ2-5, with 12 bases aligning to TRBD2. Trimming removed 5 bases from V and 5 bases from J; junction bases left unmatched: 7. Germline V gives CDR1 SGHRS, CDR2 YFSETQ. The CDR3 totals 15 residues. The CDR3 is CASSIGLAGRETQYF. The CDR3 DNA follows: TGCGCCAGCAGTATTGGACTAGCGGGGAGGGAGACCCAGTACTTC.

The V and J genes are TRBV5-5 and TRBJ1-6; TRBD1 aligns across 8 bases. CDR3 length: 15 amino acids. V dropped 4 bases and J dropped 4; count of bases not matched to a gene: 4. The germline CDR1 and CDR2 sequences are SGHKS and YYEKEE (reference sequence). CDR3 bases: TGTGCCAGCAGCGAGGACAGGGAGTATAATTCACCCCTCCACTTT. It is translated as CASSEDREYNSPLHF.

The chain joins TRBV28 to TRBJ1-1; D is ambiguous. CDR1 is MDHEN, CDR2 SYDVKM, per germline. Trimming stripped 6 bases from V and 5 bases from J, with 13 bases between. The CDR3 is 13 amino acids. The CDR3 protein is CASSLPVGTEAFF. CDR3 in DNA: TGTGCCAGCAGCCTCCCCGTGGGGACTGAAGCTTTCTTT.